Below are 28 T cell receptor beta chains sequenced from a single sample in a study of T cells expressing NK-cell markers. TCRdb re-called the 5' RACE reads; every CDR3 protein appears as one record, without DNA. The specimen's table records about 160,000 distinct CDR3 sequences. The sequenced sample was blood T cells: a sorted CD56 or NKG2C T cell subset, CD4+ or CD8+ T cells, or bulk PBMC T cells (not recorded which). These receptors were obtained from a woman between 18 and 70 years old in good health.

This chain's CDR3 is CASSDGTRLSGNTIYF. This chain connects TRBV2 to TRBJ1-3. This CDR3 has 16 amino acids. The V gene's germline CDR1 is SNHLY and CDR2 FYNNEI.

The chain uses TRBV5-1 and TRBJ1-1. The length of the CDR3 is 14 residues. Per germline, CDR1 SGHRS and CDR2 YFSETQ. CDR3 protein: CASSVNTQIDEAFF.

The chain combines TRBV15 with TRBJ1-4. The CDR3 is 16 amino acids. Germline V gene sequence: CDR1 LNHNV, CDR2 YYDKDF (reference sequence). CDR3 loop: CATSRDGGATNEKLFF.

This chain uses TRBV10-3 with TRBJ2-6. This CDR3 has 15 amino acids. CDR1 and CDR2 from the germline V gene are ENHRY and SYGVKD. The CDR3 reads CAISRGRSGANVLTF.

The chain links TRBV24-1 to TRBJ1-1; TCRdb proposes TRBD1, but this gene call is untestable without DNA. Germline CDR1 and CDR2: KGHDR and SFDVKD. This CDR3 has 14 amino acids. The CDR3 here is CATRGQGGPTEAFF.

CDR3 sequence: CATSDSEAGVVNEQFF. This chain connects TRBV24-1 to TRBJ2-1. CDR3 size: 16 residues. The germline V gene has CDR1 KGHDR and CDR2 SFDVKD.

CDR3 loop: CASSVSPGTGTDTQYF. The genes are TRBV9 and TRBJ2-3; the TCRdb call, TRBD1, lacks DNA for checking. The CDR3 sequence is 16 residues long. CDR1 is SGDLS and CDR2 is YYNGEE in the germline V gene.

The chain carries TRBV30 and TRBJ2-3. The CDR3 loop spans 14 amino acids. From germline, CDR1 is GTSNPN and CDR2 SVGIG (reference sequence). CDR3 amino acids: CAWSLGLSTDTQYF.

The CDR3 sequence is CASSEYMGSGNTIYF. The chain recombines TRBV6-1 with TRBJ1-3. The CDR3 covers 15 residues. Germline V gives CDR1 MNHNS, CDR2 SASEGT.

The V call is TRBV12-3 or TRBV12-4, the J call TRBJ2-1; the D call from TCRdb, TRBD2, cannot be confirmed without DNA. The CDR3 has 15 amino acids. The chain's CDR3 is CASSPGGTSPYEQFF.

This chain connects TRBV5-5 to TRBJ2-1; TCRdb outputs TRBD1, but without DNA this stays unchecked. The CDR3 has 14 amino acids. CDR1 and CDR2 (germline): SGHKS, YYEKEE (reference sequence). The CDR3 sequence is CASSLQGGANEQFF. The full variable domain, with the rest looked up from reference TRBV5-5 and TRBJ2-1, is DAGVTQSPTHLIKTRGQQVTLRCSPISGHKSVSWYQQVLGQGPQFIFQYYEKEERGRGNFPDRFSARQFPNYSSELNVNALLLGDSALYLCASSLQGGANEQFFGPGTRLTVL.

The chain carries TRBV6-1 and TRBJ2-3; TCRdb's assignment of TRBD2 cannot be checked, as there is no DNA. Per germline, CDR1 MNHNS and CDR2 SASEGT. The CDR3 is 15 amino acids. The CDR3 spells CASTPGLAGVDTQYF.

The chain combines TRBV6-1 with TRBJ2-5; TCRdb gives TRBD2 as the D gene, but with no DNA this cannot be confirmed. Germline CDR1 is MNHNS and CDR2 is SASEGT. This CDR3 contains 14 residues. The CDR3 loop is CASMASGGTKTQYF.

The chain is built from TRBV6-1 and TRBJ2-7; TCRdb gives TRBD2 as the D gene, but with no DNA this cannot be confirmed. CDR3 length equals 15 residues. The V gene's germline CDR1 is MNHNS and CDR2 SASEGT. This CDR3 reads CASRSPAAGAYEQYF.

The chain has TRBV20-1 and TRBJ2-1. CDR1 and CDR2 from the germline V gene are DFQATT and SNEGSKA (reference sequence). The CDR3 runs 15 residues. The CDR3 sequence: CSASVSLTADNEQFF.

J is TRBJ2-1 and V is TRBV29-1. The V gene's germline CDR1 is SQVTM and CDR2 ANQGSEA. This CDR3 is 13 amino acids long. The CDR3 spells CSVEKLLSNEQFF.

The chain carries TRBV6-5 and TRBJ2-7; TCRdb's D call of TRBD1 is untestable without DNA. CDR3 length equals 15 residues. Germline V gene data show CDR1 as MNHEY and CDR2 as SVGAGI. CDR3 protein: CASSYSKSGTGEQYF.

The chain couples TRBV14 to TRBJ1-1; the TRBD1 assignment by TCRdb is unverifiable without DNA. Looked up from germline, CDR1 is SGHDN and CDR2 is FVKESK. The CDR3 is made up of 15 amino acids. CDR3 residues: CASSPTEGYYTEAFF. Using reference TRBV14 and TRBJ1-1 for the parts outside the CDR3, the full variable domain is EAGVTQFPSHSVIEKGQTVTLRCDPISGHDNLYWYRRVMGKEIKFLLHFVKESKQDESGMPNNRFLAERTGGTYSTLKVQPAELEDSGVYFCASSPTEGYYTEAFFGQGTRLTVV.

This chain joins TRBV5-5 and TRBJ2-3; with no DNA, the TCRdb D assignment of TRBD1 cannot be verified. This CDR3 is built from 16 residues. The germline V gene has CDR1 SGHKS and CDR2 YYEKEE (reference sequence). CDR3 loop: CASSLGAGAATDTQYF. The full variable domain, rest sourced from reference TRBV5-5 and TRBJ2-3, is DAGVTQSPTHLIKTRGQQVTLRCSPISGHKSVSWYQQVLGQGPQFIFQYYEKEERGRGNFPDRFSARQFPNYSSELNVNALLLGDSALYLCASSLGAGAATDTQYFGPGTRLTVL.

V usage is TRBV7-3 and J usage is TRBJ2-3; TCRdb outputs TRBD1, but without DNA this stays unchecked. This CDR3 contains 14 residues. CDR1 SGHTA and CDR2 FQGTGA come from the germline V gene. CDR3 loop: CASSLWGYTDTQYF.

The gene calls are TRBV19 and TRBJ1-1; the D gene TCRdb calls, TRBD1, cannot be checked with no DNA. This CDR3 is built from 14 residues. Germline CDR1 LNHDA, CDR2 SQIVND (reference sequence). CDR3 residues: CASSTPTGYTEAFF.

The chain has TRBV4-1 and TRBJ1-3. The CDR3 length is 19 residues. From germline, CDR1 is MGHRA and CDR2 YSYEKL. The CDR3 here is CASSQEALGRLGSGNTIYF.

J is TRBJ1-5 and V is TRBV24-1. The germline gives CDR1 KGHDR, CDR2 SFDVKD. The CDR3 length is 16 residues. CDR3 region: CATIIHWRRVGQPQHF.

The chain carries TRBV12-3 or TRBV12-4 and TRBJ2-1; TCRdb calls TRBD1, which cannot be checked without DNA. The CDR3 sequence is 11 residues long. CDR3 loop: CASSFGAEQFF.

This chain joins TRBV29-1 and TRBJ1-5. The length of the CDR3 is 13 residues. Germline CDR1 SQVTM, CDR2 ANQGSEA. CDR3 in amino acids: CSVVEADGQPQHF.

J is TRBJ2-5 and V is TRBV20-1. CDR3 length: 14 residues. CDR1 is DFQATT, CDR2 SNEGSKA, per germline (reference sequence). This chain's CDR3 is CSARAPTLTETQYF.

This chain joins TRBV5-4 and TRBJ2-7; checking the TCRdb D call of TRBD2 is not possible without DNA. The CDR3 is made up of 12 amino acids. CDR1 and CDR2 (germline): SGHNT, YYREEE (reference sequence). CDR3 amino acids: CASSIVEGEQYF.

The chain carries TRBV12-3 or TRBV12-4 and TRBJ2-1; TCRdb's D gene call, TRBD2, goes unchecked for lack of DNA. The CDR3 length is 16 residues. The CDR3 loop is CASRTLGLAGRNEQFF.